A single sample gave rise to the 13 T cell receptor beta chains below, sequenced in a study of OX40 agonist ivuxolimab in advanced cancers. Using immunoSEQ multiplex PCR, the repertoire was profiled, and TCRdb retains in-frame clones only, with some absent. Found here are around 45,000 clones, roughly 86% of them singletons; the top ten hold approximately 0.97%. Sequences were derived from CD4+ or CD8+ T cells sorted from blood, sampled in a trial of the OX40 agonist ivuxolimab. Every receptor here comes from an adult with an advanced solid tumor such as melanoma, head and neck, liver or kidney cancer.

This chain joins TRBV18 and TRBJ2-3; 7 bases are a match to TRBD1. The CDR3 extends over 16 amino acids. CDR1 and CDR2 from the germline V gene are KGHSH and LQKENI. V lost 1 base and J lost 1; bases outside the gene matches: 5. The chain's CDR3 is CASSPQRGQGTDTQYF. CDR3 DNA: TGTGCCAGCTCACCACAAAGGGGGCAAGGCACAGATACGCAGTATTTT.

The V call is TRBV5-1, the J call TRBJ2-7; D is possibly TRBD2 (5 bases). V lost 0 bases and J 0 bases, leaving 13 bases between the germline ends. The CDR3 consists of 16 residues. Germline values: CDR1 SGHRS, CDR2 YFSETQ. The CDR3 DNA is TGCGCCAGCAGCTTGGACGTTGGCGGGCCCTCCTACGAGCAGTACTTC. Its protein product is CASSLDVGGPSYEQYF.

With regard to this clone: Other DNA sequences in the same sample also yield this CDR3. The chain uses TRBV5-1 and TRBJ2-5; 11 bases are a match to TRBD1. The CDR3 runs 15 residues. The V gene's germline CDR1 is SGHRS and CDR2 YFSETQ. V lost 3 bases and J lost 1; bases outside the gene matches: 2. CDR3 loop: CASSSGQGGQETQYF. The CDR3 DNA follows: TGCGCCAGCAGCTCGGGACAGGGGGGCCAAGAGACCCAGTACTTC.

The V and J genes are TRBV27 and TRBJ2-3; 10 nucleotides match TRBD2. The germline CDR1 and CDR2 sequences are MNHEY and SMNVEV (reference sequence). V was pared by 7 bases and J by 5 bases, with 12 bases of the junction left unmatched. This CDR3 is 16 amino acids long. CDR3 coding DNA: TGTGCCAGCATCCGGGCAAGCGGGAGGGTAGGAGATACGCAGTATTTT. The encoded protein is CASIRASGRVGDTQYF.

CDR3 nucleotide sequence: TGCAGCGTTGAATCGCCACACTCCTACGAGCAGTACTTC. It specifies CSVESPHSYEQYF. The V gene is TRBV29-1, the J gene TRBJ2-7; D gene uncertain. The CDR3 is 13 residues long. The germline CDR1 and CDR2 sequences are SQVTM and ANQGSEA. Trimming left V 2 bases short and J 0 bases short, with 8 bases between.

The rearrangement links TRBV5-1 to TRBJ1-1, with TRBD1 as a possible D gene (6 bases). Trimming took off 3 bases at V and 4 bases at J, with 16 bases between the two ends. CDR1 is SGHRS, CDR2 YFSETQ, per germline. The CDR3 loop spans 15 amino acids. The CDR3 sequence: CASSSIRGSGTEAFF. The CDR3 region has the DNA TGCGCCAGCAGCTCGATCAGGGGATCGGGCACTGAAGCTTTCTTT.

The chain carries TRBV11-3 and TRBJ2-3; weak D call: TRBD2 (6 bases). CDR3 length: 15 amino acids. The germline V gene has CDR1 SGHNT and CDR2 YENEEA. Deletions cut 2 bases from V and 4 bases from J, with 13 bases between. CDR3: CASSLTGAPPDTQYF. The CDR3 DNA reads TGTGCCAGCAGCTTAACGGGAGCCCCCCCAGATACGCAGTATTTT.

The chain is built from TRBV28 and TRBJ2-1; 10 positions match TRBD2. The CDR3 covers 14 residues. The germline CDR1 and CDR2 sequences are MDHEN and SYDVKM. V was pared by 5 bases and J by 6 bases, with 4 bases of the junction left unmatched. This CDR3 reads CASSPLAGFNEQFF. For the CDR3, the DNA is TGTGCCAGCAGTCCACTAGCGGGGTTCAATGAGCAGTTCTTC.

The J gene is TRBJ2-1, the V gene TRBV7-6; 10 bases line up with TRBD2. This CDR3 contains 15 residues. Germline CDR1 SGHVS, CDR2 FNYEAQ. V trimming: 2 bases; J trimming: 7 bases; junction bases outside the gene matches: 5. In DNA form, the CDR3 reads TGTGCCAGCAGCTTATTTTGGACTAGCGGAAATGAGCAGTTCTTC. This codes for CASSLFWTSGNEQFF. The full variable domain, with the rest looked up from reference TRBV7-6 and TRBJ2-1, is GAGVSQSPRYKVTKRGQDVALRCDPISGHVSLYWYRQALGQGPEFLTYFNYEAQQDKSGLPNDRFSAERPEGSISTLTIQRTEQRDSAMYRCASSLFWTSGNEQFFGPGTRLTVL.

CDR3 residues: CASSLGGRTNTEAFF. The CDR3 DNA follows: TGTGCCAGCAGCCTTGGGGGGAGGACGAACACTGAAGCTTTCTTT. The chain is built from TRBV28 and TRBJ1-1, with D perhaps TRBD1 (5 bases). The V end was cut by 6 bases, the J end by 1 base, with 15 bases between. Germline V gene sequence: CDR1 MDHEN, CDR2 SYDVKM. This CDR3 contains 15 residues.

The V call is TRBV7-8, the J call TRBJ1-2; no definite D call. V dropped 3 bases and J dropped 3 bases, with 8 bases sitting between them. Germline loops: CDR1 SGHVS, CDR2 FQNEAQ. CDR3 length: 13 residues. CDR3 residues: CASSLSNDYGYTF. The CDR3 region has the DNA TGTGCCAGCAGCTTGTCCAACGACTATGGCTACACCTTC.

The CDR3: CASSLGRPTGELFF. CDR3 coding DNA: TGTGCCAGTAGTCTGGGCAGACCCACCGGGGAGCTGTTTTTT. The genes are TRBV19 and TRBJ2-2; D uncertain. The CDR3 extends over 14 amino acids. Germline CDR1 and CDR2: LNHDA and SQIVND (reference sequence). Trimming cost V 5 bases and J 4 bases, with 11 bases left between them. The entire variable domain, with the rest obtained from reference TRBV19 and TRBJ2-2, is as follows: DGGITQSPKYLFRKEGQNVTLSCEQNLNHDAMYWYRQDPGQGLRLIYYSQIVNDFQKGDIAEGYSVSREKKESFPLTVTSAQKNPTAFYLCASSLGRPTGELFFGEGSRLTVL.

This chain links TRBV28 with TRBJ1-2; D might be TRBD1 (5 bases). V was trimmed by 3 bases and J by 3 bases, leaving 8 bases between them. Germline V gene lookup returns CDR1 MDHEN and CDR2 SYDVKM. The length of the CDR3 is 13 residues. The CDR3 DNA reads TGTGCCAGCAGTTTGCGACAGTACTATGGCTACACCTTC. This gives the protein CASSLRQYYGYTF.